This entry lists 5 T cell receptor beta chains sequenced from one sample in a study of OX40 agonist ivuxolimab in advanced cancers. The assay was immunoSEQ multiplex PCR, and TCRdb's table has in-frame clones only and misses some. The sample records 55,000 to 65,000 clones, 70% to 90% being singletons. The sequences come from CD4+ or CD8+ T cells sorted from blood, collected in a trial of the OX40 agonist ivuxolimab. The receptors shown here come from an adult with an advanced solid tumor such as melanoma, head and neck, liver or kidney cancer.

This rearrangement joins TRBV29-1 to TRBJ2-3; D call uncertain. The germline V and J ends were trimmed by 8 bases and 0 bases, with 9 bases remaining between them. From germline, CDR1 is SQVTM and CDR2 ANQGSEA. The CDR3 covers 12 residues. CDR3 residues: CSLCESTDTQYF. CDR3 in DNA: TGCAGCCTGTGCGAGAGCACAGATACGCAGTATTTT.

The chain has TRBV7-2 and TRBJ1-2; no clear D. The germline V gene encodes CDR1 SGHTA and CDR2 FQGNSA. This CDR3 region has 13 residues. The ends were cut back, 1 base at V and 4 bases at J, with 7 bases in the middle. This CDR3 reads CASSLEPVYGYTF. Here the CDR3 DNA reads TGTGCCAGCAGCTTAGAGCCCGTCTATGGCTACACCTTC.

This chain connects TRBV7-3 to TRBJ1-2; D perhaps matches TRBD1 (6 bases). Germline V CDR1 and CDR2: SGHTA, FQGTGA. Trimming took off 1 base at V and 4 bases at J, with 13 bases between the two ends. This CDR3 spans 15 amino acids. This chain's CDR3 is CASSLKGEAGYGYTF. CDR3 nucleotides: TGTGCCAGCAGCTTAAAGGGGGAGGCAGGCTATGGCTACACCTTC.

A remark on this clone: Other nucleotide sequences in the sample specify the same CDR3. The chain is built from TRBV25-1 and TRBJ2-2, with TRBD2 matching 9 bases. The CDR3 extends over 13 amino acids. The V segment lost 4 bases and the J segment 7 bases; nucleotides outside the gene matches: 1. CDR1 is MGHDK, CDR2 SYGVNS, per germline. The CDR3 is CASSGRGGGELFF. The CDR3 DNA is TGTGCCAGCAGTGGGCGGGGGGGCGGGGAGCTGTTTTTT.

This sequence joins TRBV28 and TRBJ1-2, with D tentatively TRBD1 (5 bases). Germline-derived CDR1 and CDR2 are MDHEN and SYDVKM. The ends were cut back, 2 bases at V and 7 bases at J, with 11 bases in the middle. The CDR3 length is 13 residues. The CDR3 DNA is TGTGCCAGCAGTTTACCCAGGGTCGGTGGCTACACCTTC. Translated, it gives CASSLPRVGGYTF.